This TCR beta chain was captured by sequencing in a study of vaccination and CD4 T cells after COVID-19. Study-wide context: Overlapping spike peptides of SARS-CoV-2, HCoV-NL63, HCoV-OC43 and HCoV-229E stimulated the cells. As a positive control, some control cultures were given a CEFX pool, while others were given an HIV-1 Nef pool or no peptide.

The germline gives CDR1 LGHNA, CDR2 YSLEER. The CDR3 covers 14 residues. V gave up 0 bases and J gave up 1 base, with 5 bases separating them. For this clonotype: Its antigen is still unknown.

Cultured CD4+ T-cell DNA underwent Oncomine TCR Beta short-read sequencing. TCRdb re-analysed the PCR reads in MiXCR, keeping a single row per CDR3 protein. The sample has more than 9,000 distinct CDR3 sequences; 40% to 60% are singletons. Treatment indicated: roughly 10-day PBMC culture with coronavirus spike peptide pools or control peptides (ViraFEST assay). The sequenced sample consisted of CD4+ T cells from blood, cultured in vitro. The receptor comes from a human donor who had recovered from COVID-19. The rearrangement uses TRBV4-3 and TRBJ2-3; unclear D gene. CDR3 residues: CASSQEGRTDTQYF. CDR3 sequence (DNA): TGCGCCAGCAGCCAAGAGGGCCGCACAGATACGCAGTATTTT.